This T cell receptor (beta chain) was recovered during a study of blood T cells in healthy people across ages. Donors ranged from roughly 6 to 100 years old and were healthy Caucasians in Russia. The CDR3 covers 13 residues. V was shortened by 1 base and J by 7 bases, with 11 bases between the two germline ends. The sample holds many counts of this clonotype. Its specificity is unknown. Study observations and caveats: Correlation between TCR beta diversity and naive T cell percentage was strong.

Primed by a sample-barcoded 5' primer and a J-beta primer mix, a second PCR proceeded for 7 to 11 cycles. Each CDR3 protein is one row after TCRdb ran MiXCR on the 5' RACE reads. The sample lists just under 550,000 distinct CDR3 sequences, nearly 25% occurring once. Another study also made use of these data, one on T cells of mothers and their children. That work adds: RNA was extracted, and all of it went into cDNA synthesis at roughly 1.5 ug per 15 ul. Related mother and child pairs showed slightly greater overlap (not significant) than unrelated pairs did.

The TCR sequence derives from a boy aged 5-17 years in good health. V usage is TRBV12-3 or TRBV12-4 and J usage is TRBJ2-7; maybe TRBD2 (6 bases). The sequencing sample was made of blood. CDR3 amino acids: CASSLGGRGEQYF. The CDR3 DNA reads as TGTGCCAGCAGTTTAGGTGGCCGGGGGGAGCAGTACTTC.